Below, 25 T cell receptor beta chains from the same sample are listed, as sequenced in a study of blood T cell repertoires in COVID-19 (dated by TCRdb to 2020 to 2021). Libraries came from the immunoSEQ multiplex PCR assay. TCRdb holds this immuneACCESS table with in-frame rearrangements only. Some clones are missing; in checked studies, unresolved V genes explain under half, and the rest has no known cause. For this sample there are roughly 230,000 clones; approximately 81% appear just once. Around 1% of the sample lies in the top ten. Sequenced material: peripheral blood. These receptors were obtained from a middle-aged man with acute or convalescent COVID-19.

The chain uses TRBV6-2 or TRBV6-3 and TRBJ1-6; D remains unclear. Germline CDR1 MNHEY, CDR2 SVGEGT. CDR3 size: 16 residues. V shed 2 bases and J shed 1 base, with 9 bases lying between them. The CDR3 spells CASSYGGRSYNSPLHF. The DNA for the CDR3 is TGTGCCAGCAGTTACGGCGGGAGATCCTATAATTCACCCCTCCACTTT.

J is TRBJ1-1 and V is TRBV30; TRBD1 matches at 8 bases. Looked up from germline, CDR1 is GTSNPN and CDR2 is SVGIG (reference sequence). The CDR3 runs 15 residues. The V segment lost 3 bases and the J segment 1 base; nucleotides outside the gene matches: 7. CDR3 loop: CAWSLKTGANTEAFF. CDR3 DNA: TGTGCCTGGAGCCTAAAGACAGGGGCGAACACTGAAGCTTTCTTT.

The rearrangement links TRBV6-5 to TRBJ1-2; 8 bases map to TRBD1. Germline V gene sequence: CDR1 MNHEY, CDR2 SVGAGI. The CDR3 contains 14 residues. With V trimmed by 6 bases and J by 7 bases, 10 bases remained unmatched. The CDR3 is CASRRQGAHRGYTF. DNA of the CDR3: TGTGCCAGCAGGAGGCAGGGGGCACATCGTGGCTACACCTTC.

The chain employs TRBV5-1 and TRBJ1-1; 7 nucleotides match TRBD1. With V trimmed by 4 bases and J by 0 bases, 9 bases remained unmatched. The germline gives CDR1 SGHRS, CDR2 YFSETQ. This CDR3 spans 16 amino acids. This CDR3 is CASSIQSGQLNTEAFF. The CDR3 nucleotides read TGCGCCAGCAGCATACAATCGGGACAGCTGAACACTGAAGCTTTCTTT.

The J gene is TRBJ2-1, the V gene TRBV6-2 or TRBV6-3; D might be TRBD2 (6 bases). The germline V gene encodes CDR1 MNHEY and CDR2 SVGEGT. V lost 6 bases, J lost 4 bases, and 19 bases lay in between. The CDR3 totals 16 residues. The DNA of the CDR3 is TGTGCCAGCAGCCCTACCTTGGAGGGTTGGTACAATGAGCAGTTCTTC. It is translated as CASSPTLEGWYNEQFF.

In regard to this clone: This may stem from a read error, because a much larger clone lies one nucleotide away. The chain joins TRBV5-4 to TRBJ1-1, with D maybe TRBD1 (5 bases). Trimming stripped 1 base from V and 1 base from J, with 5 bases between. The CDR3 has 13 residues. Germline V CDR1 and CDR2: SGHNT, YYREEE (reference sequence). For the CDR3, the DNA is TGTGCCAGCAGCTTGCAGGGGAACACTGAAGCTTTCTTT. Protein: CASSLQGNTEAFF.

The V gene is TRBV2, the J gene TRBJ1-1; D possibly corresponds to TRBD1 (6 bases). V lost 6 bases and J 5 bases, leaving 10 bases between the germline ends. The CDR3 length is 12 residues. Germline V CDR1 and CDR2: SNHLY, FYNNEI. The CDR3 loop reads CASRGTTTEAFF. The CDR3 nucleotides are TGTGCCAGCAGAGGGACAACTACTGAAGCTTTCTTT.

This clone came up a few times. CDR3 protein: CASSPGTGVSPPLHF. The CDR3 DNA follows: TGTGCCAGCAGCCCTGGGACAGGGGTTTCCCCACCCCTCCACTTT. The V call is TRBV4-2, the J call TRBJ1-6; 10 bases match TRBD1. J was trimmed by 11 bases and V by 4 bases; bases with no gene match: 8. CDR1 LGHNA and CDR2 YNFKEQ come from the germline V gene. The CDR3 is 15 amino acids.

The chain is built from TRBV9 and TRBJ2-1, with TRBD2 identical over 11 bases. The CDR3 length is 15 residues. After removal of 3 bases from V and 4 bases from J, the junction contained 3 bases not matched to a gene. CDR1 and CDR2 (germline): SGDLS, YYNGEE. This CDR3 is CASSEGTSGYNEQFF. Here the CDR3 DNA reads TGTGCCAGCAGCGAGGGGACTAGCGGTTACAATGAGCAGTTCTTC.

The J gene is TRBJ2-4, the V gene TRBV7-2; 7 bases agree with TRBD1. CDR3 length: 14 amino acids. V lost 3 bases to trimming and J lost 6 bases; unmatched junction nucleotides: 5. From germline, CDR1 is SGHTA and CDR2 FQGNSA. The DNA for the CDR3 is TGTGCCAGCAGCTTCCAGGGGGTGGGAAACATTCAGTACTTC. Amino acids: CASSFQGVGNIQYF.

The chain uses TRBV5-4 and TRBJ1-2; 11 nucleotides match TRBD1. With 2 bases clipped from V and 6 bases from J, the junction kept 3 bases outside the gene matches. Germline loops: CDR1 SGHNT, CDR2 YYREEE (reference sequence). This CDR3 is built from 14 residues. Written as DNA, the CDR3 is TGTGCCAGCAGCTTAACGGGACAGGGGGATGGCTACACCTTC. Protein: CASSLTGQGDGYTF. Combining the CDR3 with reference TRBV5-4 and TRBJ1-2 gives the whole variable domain ETGVTQSPTHLIKTRGQQVTLRCSSQSGHNTVSWYQQALGQGPQFIFQYYREEENGRGNFPPRFSGLQFPNYSSELNVNALELDDSALYLCASSLTGQGDGYTFGSGTRLTVV.

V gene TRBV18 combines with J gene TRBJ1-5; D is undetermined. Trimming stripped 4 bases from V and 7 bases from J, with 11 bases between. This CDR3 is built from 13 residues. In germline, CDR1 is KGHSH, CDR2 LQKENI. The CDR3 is CASSLEQRQPQHF. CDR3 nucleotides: TGTGCCAGCTCACTAGAGCAGAGGCAGCCCCAGCATTTT. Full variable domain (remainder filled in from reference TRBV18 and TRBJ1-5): NAGVMQNPRHLVRRRGQEARLRCSPMKGHSHVYWYRQLPEEGLKFMVYLQKENIIDESGMPKERFSAEFPKEGPSILRIQQVVRGDSAAYFCASSLEQRQPQHFGDGTRLSIL.

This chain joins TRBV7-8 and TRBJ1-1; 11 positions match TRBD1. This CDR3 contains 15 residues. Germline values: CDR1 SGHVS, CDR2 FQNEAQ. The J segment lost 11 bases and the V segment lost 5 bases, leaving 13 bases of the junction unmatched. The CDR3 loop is CASSPRDRGGIGAFF. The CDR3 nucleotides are TGTGCCAGCAGCCCCCGGGACAGGGGGGGCATAGGTGCTTTCTTT. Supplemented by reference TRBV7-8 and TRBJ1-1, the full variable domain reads GAGVSQSPRYKVAKRGQDVALRCDPISGHVSLFWYQQALGQGPEFLTYFQNEAQLDKSGLPSDRFFAERPEGSVSTLKIQRTQQEDSAVYLCASSPRDRGGIGAFFGQGTRLTVV.

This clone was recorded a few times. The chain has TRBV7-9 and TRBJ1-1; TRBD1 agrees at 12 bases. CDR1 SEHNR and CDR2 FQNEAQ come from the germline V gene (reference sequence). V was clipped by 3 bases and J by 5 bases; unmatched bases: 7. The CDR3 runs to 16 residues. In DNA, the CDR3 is TGTGCCAGCAGCTTGGGGACAGGGGGCGAAGGGACTGAAGCTTTCTTT. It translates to CASSLGTGGEGTEAFF.

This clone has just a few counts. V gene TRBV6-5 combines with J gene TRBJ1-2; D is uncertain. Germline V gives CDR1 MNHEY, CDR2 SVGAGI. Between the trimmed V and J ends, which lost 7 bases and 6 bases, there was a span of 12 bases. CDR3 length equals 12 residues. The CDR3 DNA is TGTGCCAGCACAGAATTATATCATGGCTACACCTTC. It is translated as CASTELYHGYTF.

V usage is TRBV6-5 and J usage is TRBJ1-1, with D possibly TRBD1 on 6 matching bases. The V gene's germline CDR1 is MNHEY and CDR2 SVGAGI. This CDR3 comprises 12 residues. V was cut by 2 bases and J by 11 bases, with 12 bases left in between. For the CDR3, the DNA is TGTGCCAGCAGTTACGGCGCGGGGGCGGCTTTCTTT. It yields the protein CASSYGAGAAFF.

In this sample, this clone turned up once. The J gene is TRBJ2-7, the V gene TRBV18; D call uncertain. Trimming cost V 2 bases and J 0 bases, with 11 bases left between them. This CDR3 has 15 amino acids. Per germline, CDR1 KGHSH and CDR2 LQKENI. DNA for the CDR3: TGTGCCAGCTCACCAAGCTCCGGTCGCTCCTACGAGCAGTACTTC. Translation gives CASSPSSGRSYEQYF.

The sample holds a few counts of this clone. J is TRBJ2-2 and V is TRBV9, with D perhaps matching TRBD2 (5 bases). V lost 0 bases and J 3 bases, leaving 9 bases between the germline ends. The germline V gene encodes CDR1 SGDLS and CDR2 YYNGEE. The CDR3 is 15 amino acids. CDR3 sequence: CASSVGEGYTGELFF. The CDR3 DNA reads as TGTGCCAGCAGCGTAGGAGAGGGTTACACCGGGGAGCTGTTTTTT.

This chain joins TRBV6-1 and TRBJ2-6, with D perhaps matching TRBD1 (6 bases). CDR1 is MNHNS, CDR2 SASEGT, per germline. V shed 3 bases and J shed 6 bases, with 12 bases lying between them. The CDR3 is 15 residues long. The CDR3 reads CASSDGGRVANVLTF. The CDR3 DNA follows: TGTGCCAGCAGTGATGGGGGCAGGGTGGCCAACGTCCTGACTTTC.

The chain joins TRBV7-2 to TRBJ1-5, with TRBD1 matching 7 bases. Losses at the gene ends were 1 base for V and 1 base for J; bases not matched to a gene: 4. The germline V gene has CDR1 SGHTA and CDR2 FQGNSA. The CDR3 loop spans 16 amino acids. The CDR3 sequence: CASSLEGGWSNQPQHF. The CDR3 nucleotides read TGTGCCAGCAGCTTAGAAGGGGGCTGGAGCAATCAGCCCCAGCATTTT.

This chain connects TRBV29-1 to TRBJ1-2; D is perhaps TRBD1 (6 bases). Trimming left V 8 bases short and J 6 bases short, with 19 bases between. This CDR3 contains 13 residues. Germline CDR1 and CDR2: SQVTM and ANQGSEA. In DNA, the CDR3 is TGCAGCTTGACAGGACAGCTGAGGGATGGCTACACCTTC. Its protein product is CSLTGQLRDGYTF.

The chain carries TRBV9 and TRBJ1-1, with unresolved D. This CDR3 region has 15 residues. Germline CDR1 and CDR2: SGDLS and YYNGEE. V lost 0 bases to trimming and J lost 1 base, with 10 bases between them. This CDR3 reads CASSVDMVANTEAFF. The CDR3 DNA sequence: TGTGCCAGCAGCGTAGACATGGTGGCGAACACTGAAGCTTTCTTT.

CDR3 bases: TGTGCCAGCAGCGTAGAGGGGACTAGCGGGGGTACTAGCACAGATACGCAGTATTTT. As protein: CASSVEGTSGGTSTDTQYF. The V gene is TRBV9, the J gene TRBJ2-3; 14 positions agree with TRBD2. Germline V CDR1 and CDR2: SGDLS, YYNGEE. The ends lost 0 bases at V and 0 bases at J; junction bases unmatched: 6. There are 19 residues in the CDR3.

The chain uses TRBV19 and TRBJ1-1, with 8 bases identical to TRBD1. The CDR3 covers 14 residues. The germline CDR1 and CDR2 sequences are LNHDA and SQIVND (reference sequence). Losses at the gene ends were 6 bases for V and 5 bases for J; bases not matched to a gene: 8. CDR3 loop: CASSDRGMGTEAFF. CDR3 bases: TGTGCCAGTAGCGACAGGGGAATGGGGACTGAAGCTTTCTTT. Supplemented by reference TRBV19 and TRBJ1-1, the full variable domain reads DGGITQSPKYLFRKEGQNVTLSCEQNLNHDAMYWYRQDPGQGLRLIYYSQIVNDFQKGDIAEGYSVSREKKESFPLTVTSAQKNPTAFYLCASSDRGMGTEAFFGQGTRLTVV.

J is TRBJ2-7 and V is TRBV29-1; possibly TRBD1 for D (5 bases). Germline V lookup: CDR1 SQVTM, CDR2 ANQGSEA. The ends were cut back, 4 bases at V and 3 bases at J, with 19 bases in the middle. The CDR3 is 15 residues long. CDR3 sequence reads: CSVVPSDKTVYEQYF. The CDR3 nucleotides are TGCAGCGTTGTCCCCAGTGATAAGACAGTCTACGAGCAGTACTTC.